The sequence of this T cell receptor (beta chain) was determined in a study of monozygotic twins with inflammatory bowel disease. Study-wide results and limits: Individual T cell subtypes were not distinguishable. The co-twins with IBD showed lower TCRbeta diversity (inverse Simpson) than their healthy siblings. Clonotype overlap with others was lower in IBD patients than in healthy twins, a difference that was greatest with disease activity.

CDR3 length: 12 residues. CDR1 is MNHNS, CDR2 SASEGT, per germline. Details on this clonotype: Its antigen is undetermined.

cDNA was produced in eight separate reactions per sample. After re-calling the 5' RACE reads, TCRdb lists one entry per CDR3 protein, DNA absent. Recorded for this sample: around 140,000 distinct CDR3 sequences. The material sequenced was blood. The chain carries TRBV6-1 and TRBJ2-7. The receptor was isolated from a human donor with ulcerative colitis or Crohn's disease, or a healthy co-twin of an affected twin (not recorded which). The CDR3 sequence: CASSEARHEQYF.